Listed here is a single T cell receptor beta chain. In the study's own analysis: Amplified reference gene primers provided the basis for estimating nucleated cell counts. Assay: immunoSEQ multiplex PCR; the TCRdb copy retains only in-frame clones and omits some. Clone size and the V and J calls come from that table; the DNA yielded D and trimming. This sample has some 220,000 clones; about 85% occur once, and the top ten carry 12%. The entry originates in a study of blood T cell repertoires in COVID-19. Study in general: Researchers got acute and convalescent COVID-19 samples from the United States, Italy and Spain. Sample material is recorded as cDNA or gDNA derived from T cells, B-cell-depleted T cells, or PBMCs.

The germline V and J ends were trimmed by 5 bases and 0 bases, with 11 bases remaining between them. Germline V gene lookup returns CDR1 MNHEY and CDR2 SMNVEV (reference sequence). The CDR3 contains 15 residues. V is TRBV27 and J is TRBJ1-5; D gene uncertain. The sequenced sample consisted of peripheral blood. This sequence was found in a woman under 30 who had recovered from COVID-19. The CDR3 DNA follows: TGTGCCAGCAGTCCCGACGGGTATAGCAATCAGCCCCAGCATTTT. This gives the protein CASSPDGYSNQPQHF.